This T cell receptor (beta chain) was recovered during a study of CD8+CD57+ T cells in acquired aplastic anemia. Regarding the study as a whole: Overlapping CD8+ CDR3 repertoires of patients and controls contained around 31 shared sequences.

This clonotype showed up many times. Its specificity is not known. Sequencing was done on patients that had shown CD8+CD57+ cell expansion by flow cytometry. With 6 bases removed from V and 8 bases from J, the gap between germline ends came to 9 bases. The V gene's germline CDR1 is DFQATT and CDR2 SNEGSKA (reference sequence). CDR3 size: 10 residues. For CDR3 and TCR beta VDJ profiling, genomic DNA was the template used. TCRdb processed the reads anew with MiXCR; each CDR3 protein has one entry. The sample shows nearly 60,000 distinct CDR3 sequences, around 57% of them seen only once. The TCR comes from a human donor with aplastic anemia. This chain joins TRBV20-1 and TRBJ2-3; tentative D call: TRBD2 (6 bases). The specimen sequenced was sorted CD4+, CD8+, or CD8+CD57+ T cells (not recorded which) from PBMCs. This CDR3 reads CSARRGTQYF. The CDR3 DNA reads as TGCAGTGCCCGGCGGGGTACGCAGTATTTT.